This T cell receptor (beta chain) was recovered during a study of immune evolution from preneoplasia to lung adenocarcinoma. Study conclusions and caveats: Top clone share appeared to fall from AAH through AIS, MIA, adenocarcinoma.

The CDR3 has 13 amino acids. The V end was cut by 3 bases, the J end by 0 bases, with 9 bases between. Germline V CDR1 and CDR2: GTSNPN, SVGIG (reference sequence). After pathologic assessment, macro-dissection selected premalignant or tumor cells for extraction. On this clone itself: The antigen is unknown.

The repertoire was sequenced with immunoSEQ multiplex PCR; TCRdb's copy has only in-frame clones and lacks some. The sample shows 9,100 or so clones, 77% of them seen only once. Sequencing used FFPE lung adenocarcinoma in situ tissue. The chain recombines TRBV30 with TRBJ2-7; unclear D gene. This TCR was sampled from a person in their sixties or seventies with lung adenocarcinoma. The CDR3 DNA follows: TGTGCCTGGAGGGAATACAGCTCCTACGAGCAGTACTTC. Encoded protein: CAWREYSSYEQYF.